Each of the 15 T cell receptor beta chains below was sequenced from the same sample in a study of blood T cell repertoires in COVID-19. Clones were sequenced by immunoSEQ multiplex PCR, and TCRdb holds only the in-frame ones, with some missing. The table lists fewer than 85,000 clones, 90% of them singletons. Sequencing was carried out using peripheral blood. The origin of the receptors is a woman aged 45-60 years in a cohort sampled during active COVID-19.

V and J are TRBV5-1 and TRBJ2-2; D is possibly TRBD2 (6 bases). There are 14 residues in the CDR3. Trimming shortened V by 0 bases and J by 10 bases, and 13 bases separated the two germline ends. Germline lookup yields CDR1 SGHRS and CDR2 YFSETQ. The CDR3 reads CASSLGLALEELFF. In DNA, the CDR3 is TGCGCCAGCAGCTTGGGCCTAGCGTTAGAGGAGCTGTTTTTT.

The V gene is TRBV29-1, the J gene TRBJ2-1; no firm D call. Germline assignment: CDR1 SQVTM and CDR2 ANQGSEA. The CDR3 is 14 residues long. V lost 4 bases to trimming and J lost 1 base, with 11 bases between them. CDR3 bases: TGCAGCGTTGGTTTCCGTTTATCCTACAATGAGCAGTTCTTC. Translated, it gives CSVGFRLSYNEQFF.

The rearrangement joins TRBV11-2 to TRBJ2-7; D is possibly TRBD1 (5 bases). This CDR3 is built from 15 residues. CDR1 is SGHAT and CDR2 is FQNNGV in the germline V gene. The ends were cut back, 0 bases at V and 0 bases at J, with 9 bases in the middle. The CDR3 DNA follows: TGTGCCAGCAGCTTAGAAGGGGTCAGCTCCTACGAGCAGTACTTC. Its translation: CASSLEGVSSYEQYF.

The chain employs TRBV10-2 and TRBJ2-6, with D tentatively TRBD2 (5 bases). Between the trimmed V and J ends, which lost 4 bases and 11 bases, there was a span of 24 bases. The germline V gene encodes CDR1 WSHSY and CDR2 SAAADI. This CDR3 spans 17 amino acids. The CDR3 nucleotides read TGCGCCAGCAGTGGTCCGCGACGGGGTTCCAAGGGCGACGTCCTGACTTTC. Its translation is CASSGPRRGSKGDVLTF.

The chain recombines TRBV3-1 (or the pseudogene TRBV3-2) with TRBJ1-1, with D hard to call. The CDR3 is made up of 15 amino acids. V lost 0 bases, J lost 0 bases, and 8 bases lay in between. CDR1 is LGHDT, CDR2 YNNKEL, per germline (reference sequence). The CDR3 DNA sequence: TGTGCCAGCAGCCAAGAAAACATCATGAACACTGAAGCTTTCTTT. As protein: CASSQENIMNTEAFF.

The V call is TRBV9, the J call TRBJ2-5; 7 positions match TRBD2. CDR3 size: 16 residues. Germline V CDR1 and CDR2: SGDLS, YYNGEE. V dropped 4 bases and J dropped 7; count of bases not matched to a gene: 16. CDR3: CASSPKGLPDGVTQYF. CDR3 in DNA: TGTGCCAGCAGCCCAAAGGGACTACCCGACGGTGTGACCCAGTACTTC.

V gene TRBV28 combines with J gene TRBJ2-7; tentatively, D is TRBD1 (5 bases). V lost 4 bases, J lost 0 bases, and 10 bases lay in between. This CDR3 region has 14 residues. CDR1 and CDR2 (germline): MDHEN, SYDVKM. Here the CDR3 reads CASSSGRASYEQYF. The DNA of the CDR3 is TGTGCCAGCAGTTCCGGCAGGGCCTCCTACGAGCAGTACTTC.

The rearrangement joins TRBV30 to TRBJ1-1; D might be TRBD1 (5 bases). V shed 0 bases and J shed 1 base, with 12 bases lying between them. The CDR3 covers 15 residues. Germline assignment: CDR1 GTSNPN and CDR2 SVGIG (reference sequence). Here the CDR3 reads CAWSVRGLRNTEAFF. DNA for the CDR3: TGTGCCTGGAGTGTACGGGGACTGAGGAACACTGAAGCTTTCTTT.

The chain has TRBV5-4 and TRBJ2-5, with no clear D. The CDR3 is 14 residues long. Looked up from germline, CDR1 is SGHNT and CDR2 is YYREEE (reference sequence). V lost 3 bases and J 3 bases, leaving 12 bases between the germline ends. CDR3 sequence reads: CASSSAAVKETQYF. The CDR3 DNA reads TGTGCCAGCAGCTCGGCTGCGGTGAAAGAGACCCAGTACTTC.

J is TRBJ2-4 and V is TRBV5-5, with D maybe TRBD2 (6 bases). Germline V gene lookup returns CDR1 SGHKS and CDR2 YYEKEE (reference sequence). The length of the CDR3 is 14 residues. The V and J ends lost 4 bases and 10 bases respectively, with 18 bases between them. CDR3 nucleotide sequence: TGTGCCAGCAGCCAGGTGGGGGGATTTAAAATTCAGTACTTC. Translation gives CASSQVGGFKIQYF.

This chain's CDR3 is CASSSKATGSSLSGANVLTF. The CDR3, as DNA: TGTGCCAGCAGCTCGAAAGCCACAGGGAGTTCCCTTTCTGGGGCCAACGTCCTGACTTTC. V gene TRBV7-3 combines with J gene TRBJ2-6, with D perhaps matching TRBD1 (6 bases). The V end was cut by 4 bases, the J end by 1 base, with 23 bases between. CDR1 SGHTA and CDR2 FQGTGA come from the germline V gene. The CDR3 is 20 residues long.

This chain joins TRBV4-1 and TRBJ1-1, with 7 bases lining up with TRBD1. Per the germline V gene, CDR1 is MGHRA and CDR2 is YSYEKL. The CDR3 is 15 amino acids. The J segment lost 8 bases and the V segment lost 0 bases, leaving 9 bases of the junction unmatched. The CDR3 region is CASSQDLRQGAEAFF. CDR3 bases: TGCGCCAGCAGCCAAGATCTCCGACAGGGCGCAGAAGCTTTCTTT.

This clone was detected once. The chain uses TRBV28 and TRBJ1-5; D is perhaps TRBD1 (5 bases). V was cut by 4 bases and J by 4 bases, with 17 bases left in between. The CDR3 sequence is 16 residues long. Germline lookup yields CDR1 MDHEN and CDR2 SYDVKM. The CDR3 reads CASSSPGGSRNQPQHF. The DNA for the CDR3 is TGTGCCAGCAGTTCTCCCGGGGGTAGTAGGAATCAGCCCCAGCATTTT.

The J gene is TRBJ2-2, the V gene TRBV18; D not resolved. This CDR3 spans 13 amino acids. Trimming cost V 7 bases and J 1 base, with 7 bases left between them. Per germline, CDR1 KGHSH and CDR2 LQKENI. DNA of the CDR3: TGTGCCAGCTTAGCACTGAACACCGGGGAGCTGTTTTTT. It encodes CASLALNTGELFF.

CDR3 bases: TGTGCCAGCAGTTCCAGACTTGGAAGGGGGGAGACCCAGTACTTC. Amino acids: CASSSRLGRGETQYF. The chain couples TRBV27 to TRBJ2-5; TRBD1 might be the D (6 bases). V was clipped by 4 bases and J by 5 bases, with 17 bases between them. The V gene's germline CDR1 is MNHEY and CDR2 SMNVEV (reference sequence). CDR3 length: 15 residues.